This is a list of T cell receptor beta chains from one sample in a study of cytomegalovirus exposure and HLA in healthy donors. This table comes from immunoSEQ multiplex PCR, and its TCRdb copy is limited to in-frame clones, with some not included. This sample has about 150,000 clones, with approximately 86% found just once. The specimen sequenced was PBMCs. The source of these receptors is a man younger than 30 in good health and CMV-seropositive. Both conserved end residues are part of each CDR3. A D gene is named only where the DNA matches it firmly. Where a row states a size, it is once, few, many or the class of an expanded clone; other rows omit it.

J: TRBJ2-7
D: TRBD2
size: -
V: TRBV5-1
DNA: TGCGCCAGCAGCCCGACCCTTACTAGCGGGTCCTACGAGCAGTACTTC
CDR3: CASSPTLTSGSYEQYF

J: TRBJ2-5
D: -
size: -
V: TRBV7-2
DNA: TGTGCCAGCAGCTTAGCGGCTAGCGTACAAGAGACCCAGTACTTC
CDR3: CASSLAASVQETQYF

J: TRBJ1-1
D: -
size: once
V: TRBV6-5
DNA: TGTGCCAGCAGTCGGTCGGGCGGGCGCACTGAAGCTTTCTTT
CDR3: CASSRSGGRTEAFF

J: TRBJ1-2
D: -
size: -
V: TRBV21-1
DNA: TGTGCCAGCAGCAAAGGGGACAGGGGGTTTAAGGTCTACACCTTC
CDR3: CASSKGDRGFKVYTF

J: TRBJ1-2
D: -
size: -
V: TRBV7-2
DNA: TGTGCCAGCAGCCCAGGGGTAGTAAGAGGTGGTGGCTACACCTTC
CDR3: CASSPGVVRGGGYTF

J: TRBJ1-2
D: -
size: -
V: TRBV23-1
DNA: TGCGCCAGCAGCCAGGACTTCCCTAACTATGGCTACACCTTC
CDR3: CASSQDFPNYGYTF

J: TRBJ1-5
D: TRBD1
size: -
V: TRBV18
DNA: TGTGCCAGCTTCTCAGGGGGTGGGCCCCAGCATTTT
CDR3: CASFSGGGPQHF

J: TRBJ1-5
D: -
size: -
V: TRBV7-8
DNA: TGTGCCAGCAGCTATAGCGGCCCCACCGGCAATCAGCCCCAGCATTTT
CDR3: CASSYSGPTGNQPQHF

J: TRBJ2-3
D: TRBD2
size: -
V: TRBV7-9
DNA: TGTGCCAGCAGCTCACCCGAGAAGCGGGAGGGGGGAGATACGCAGTATTTT
CDR3: CASSSPEKREGGDTQYF

J: TRBJ1-2
D: TRBD1
size: -
V: TRBV30
DNA: TGTGCCTGGAGTGTACGATGGACAGGGGAAGTCGGCTACACCTTC
CDR3: CAWSVRWTGEVGYTF

J: TRBJ2-1
D: TRBD2
size: -
V: TRBV27
DNA: TGTGCCAGCAGTTCAACTAGCGCCTCCTACAATGAGCAGTTCTTC
CDR3: CASSSTSASYNEQFF

J: TRBJ2-7
D: -
size: -
V: TRBV18
DNA: TGTGCCAGCTCACCAACGGTCTCCTACGAGCAGTACTTC
CDR3: CASSPTVSYEQYF

J: TRBJ2-1
D: TRBD2
size: -
V: TRBV5-4
DNA: TGTGCCGTATCCCCGCGCGGGGGGGCGGGAAATGAGCAGTTCTTC
CDR3: CAVSPRGGAGNEQFF

J: TRBJ2-5
D: -
size: -
V: TRBV30
DNA: TGTGCCTGGAGTGGGGCAAAAGAGACCCAGTACTTC
CDR3: CAWSGAKETQYF

J: TRBJ2-7
D: -
size: -
V: TRBV27
DNA: TGTGCCAGCAGTTTACGGAGTGATGCCTACGAGCAGTACTTC
CDR3: CASSLRSDAYEQYF

J: TRBJ1-1
D: -
size: -
V: TRBV19
DNA: TGTGCCAGTAGTCCTACTCAGGGTCTAACTGAAGCTTTCTTT
CDR3: CASSPTQGLTEAFF

J: TRBJ1-4
D: -
size: -
V: TRBV29-1
DNA: TGCAGCGTTGGCGACCCGGGGGCTAATGAAAAACTGTTTTTT
CDR3: CSVGDPGANEKLFF

J: TRBJ1-1
D: -
size: -
V: TRBV11-2
DNA: TGTGCCAGCAGCGCAGCCGGGGTCGGGCTGAACACTGAAGCTTTCTTT
CDR3: CASSAAGVGLNTEAFF

J: TRBJ2-7
D: -
size: -
V: TRBV29-1
DNA: TGCAGCGTTGAGGGGGGCTACGAGCAGTACTTC
CDR3: CSVEGGYEQYF

J: TRBJ2-5
D: -
size: -
V: TRBV5-6
DNA: TGTGCCAGCAGCTTTTCCCTAGCCGAAGAGACCCAGTACTTC
CDR3: CASSFSLAEETQYF

J: TRBJ2-1
D: -
size: -
V: TRBV2
DNA: TGTGCCAGCAGGATTGAAGAGGGAGTCCCCTACAATGAGCAGTTCTTC
CDR3: CASRIEEGVPYNEQFF

J: TRBJ1-5
D: -
size: -
V: TRBV5-4
DNA: TGTGCCAGCAGCTTGGACATCAATCAGCCCCAGCATTTT
CDR3: CASSLDINQPQHF

J: TRBJ2-7
D: TRBD2
size: -
V: TRBV30
DNA: TGTGCCTGGAGTGTAGGACTAGTGGACCCCTACGAGCAGTACTTC
CDR3: CAWSVGLVDPYEQYF

J: TRBJ2-5
D: TRBD1
size: -
V: TRBV5-1
DNA: TGCGCCAGCAGCTCCCGACAGGGGGGGAGAGAGACCCAGTACTTC
CDR3: CASSSRQGGRETQYF

J: TRBJ2-3
D: TRBD2
size: -
V: TRBV19
DNA: TGTGCCACTAGCGGGAGGGCCACAGATACGCAGTATTTT
CDR3: CATSGRATDTQYF

J: TRBJ2-6
D: -
size: -
V: TRBV28
DNA: TGTGCCAGCAGTTTGACATCCCTCTCTGGGGCCAACGTCCTGACTTTC
CDR3: CASSLTSLSGANVLTF

J: TRBJ1-2
D: -
size: -
V: TRBV20-1
DNA: TGCAGTGCTGGGGGGGGCTACACCTTC
CDR3: CSAGGGYTF

J: TRBJ2-1
D: TRBD2
size: once
V: TRBV9
DNA: TGTGCCAGCAGCCAGACCGGACTAGCGAATTACAATGAGCAGTTCTTC
CDR3: CASSQTGLANYNEQFF